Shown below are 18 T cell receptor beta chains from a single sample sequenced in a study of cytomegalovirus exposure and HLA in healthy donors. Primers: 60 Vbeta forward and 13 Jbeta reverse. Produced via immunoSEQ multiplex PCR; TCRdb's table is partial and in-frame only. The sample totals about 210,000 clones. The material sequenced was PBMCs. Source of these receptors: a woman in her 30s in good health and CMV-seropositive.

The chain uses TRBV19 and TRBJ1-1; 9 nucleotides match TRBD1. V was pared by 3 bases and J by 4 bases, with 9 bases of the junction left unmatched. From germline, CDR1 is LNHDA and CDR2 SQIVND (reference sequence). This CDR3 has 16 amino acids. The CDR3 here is CASSIVQGAKGTEAFF. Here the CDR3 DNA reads TGTGCCAGTAGTATTGTACAGGGGGCGAAAGGCACTGAAGCTTTCTTT.

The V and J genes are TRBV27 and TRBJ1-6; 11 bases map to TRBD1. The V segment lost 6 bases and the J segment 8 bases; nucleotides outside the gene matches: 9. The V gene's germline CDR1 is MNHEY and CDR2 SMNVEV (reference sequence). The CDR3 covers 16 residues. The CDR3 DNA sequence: TGTGCCAGCAGGATGACCGGGACAGGGGGACATTCACCCCTCCACTTT. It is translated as CASRMTGTGGHSPLHF.

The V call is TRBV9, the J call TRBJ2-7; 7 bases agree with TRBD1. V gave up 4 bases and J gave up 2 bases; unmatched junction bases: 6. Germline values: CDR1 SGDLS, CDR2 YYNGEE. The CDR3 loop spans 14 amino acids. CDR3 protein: CASSQGTETYEQYF. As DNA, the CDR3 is TGTGCCAGCAGCCAAGGGACAGAGACCTACGAGCAGTACTTC.

The CDR3 protein is CASSIVPGNTYGYTF. The CDR3 DNA is TGTGCCAGTAGTATAGTACCAGGGAACACCTATGGCTACACCTTC. This chain connects TRBV19 to TRBJ1-2; D perhaps matches TRBD1 (5 bases). The germline V gene has CDR1 LNHDA and CDR2 SQIVND (reference sequence). The germline V and J ends were trimmed by 1 base and 4 bases, with 13 bases remaining between them. The CDR3 loop spans 15 amino acids.

The CDR3 protein is CASSHLDSPYNEQFF. The CDR3 DNA reads as TGCGCCAGCAGCCACCTGGACAGTCCCTACAATGAGCAGTTCTTC. V and J are TRBV4-3 and TRBJ2-1; tentative D call: TRBD1 (6 bases). The CDR3 spans 15 residues. Germline CDR1 and CDR2: LGHNA and YSLEER. Trimming removed 3 bases at V and 2 bases at J, with 11 bases between.

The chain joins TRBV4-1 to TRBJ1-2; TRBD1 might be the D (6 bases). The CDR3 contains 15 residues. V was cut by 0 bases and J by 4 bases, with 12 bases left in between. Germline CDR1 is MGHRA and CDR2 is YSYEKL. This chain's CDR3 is CASSQEGAIPYGYTF. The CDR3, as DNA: TGCGCCAGCAGCCAAGAGGGGGCCATTCCCTATGGCTACACCTTC.

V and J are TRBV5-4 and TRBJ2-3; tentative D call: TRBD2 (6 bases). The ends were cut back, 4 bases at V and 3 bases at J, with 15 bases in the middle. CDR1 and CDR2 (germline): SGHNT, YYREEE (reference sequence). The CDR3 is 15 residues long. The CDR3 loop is CASSLGLVTTDTQYF. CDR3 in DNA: TGTGCCAGCAGCCTGGGACTCGTGACGACAGATACGCAGTATTTT.

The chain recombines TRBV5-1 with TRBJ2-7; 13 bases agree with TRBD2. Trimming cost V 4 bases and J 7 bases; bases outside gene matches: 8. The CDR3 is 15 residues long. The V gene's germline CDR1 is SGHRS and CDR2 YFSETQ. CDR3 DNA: TGCGCCAGCAGCACAACTAGCGGGGGGGCGAGAGAGCAGTACTTC. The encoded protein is CASSTTSGGAREQYF.

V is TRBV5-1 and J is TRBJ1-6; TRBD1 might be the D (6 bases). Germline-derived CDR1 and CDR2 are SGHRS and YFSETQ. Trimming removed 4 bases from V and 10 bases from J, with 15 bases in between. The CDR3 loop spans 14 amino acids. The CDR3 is CASSPDSYSSPLHF. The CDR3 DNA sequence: TGCGCCAGCAGCCCGGACAGCTACAGCTCACCCCTCCACTTT.

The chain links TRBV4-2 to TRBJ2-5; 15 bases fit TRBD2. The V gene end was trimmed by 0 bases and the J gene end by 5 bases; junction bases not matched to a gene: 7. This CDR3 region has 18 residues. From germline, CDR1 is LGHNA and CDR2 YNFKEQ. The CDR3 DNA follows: TGTGCCAGCAGCCAAGACTCCGGACTAGCGGGGGGGCACGAGACCCAGTACTTC. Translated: CASSQDSGLAGGHETQYF.

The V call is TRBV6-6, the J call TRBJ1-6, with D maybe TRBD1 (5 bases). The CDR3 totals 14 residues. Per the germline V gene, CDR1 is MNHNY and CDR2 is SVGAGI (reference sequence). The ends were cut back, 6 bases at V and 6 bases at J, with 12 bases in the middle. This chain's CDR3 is CASSSRETNSPLHF. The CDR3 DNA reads TGTGCCAGCAGCAGCAGGGAAACTAATTCACCCCTCCACTTT.

The DNA of the CDR3 is TGTGCCAGAAGCGTTGACTCCCCGTTCGGGTCCTACGAGCAGTACTTC. Amino acids: CARSVDSPFGSYEQYF. The rearrangement links TRBV5-3 to TRBJ2-7; D is unresolved. TRBV5-3 is noted as an ORF with a role that remains uncertain. The CDR3 is 16 amino acids. V was cut by 4 bases and J by 1 base, with 18 bases left in between.

The CDR3: CASSSLAANEKLFF. CDR3 in DNA: TGCGCCAGCAGCTCCCTCGCGGCTAATGAAAAACTGTTTTTT. The genes are TRBV5-1 and TRBJ1-4; D is ambiguous. Germline V gene lookup returns CDR1 SGHRS and CDR2 YFSETQ. Trimming removed 3 bases from V and 3 bases from J, with 9 bases in between. This CDR3 is built from 14 residues.

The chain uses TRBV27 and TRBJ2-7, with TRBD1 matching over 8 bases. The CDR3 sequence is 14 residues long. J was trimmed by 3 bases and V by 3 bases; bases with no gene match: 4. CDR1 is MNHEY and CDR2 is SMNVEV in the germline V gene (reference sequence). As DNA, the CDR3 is TGTGCCAGCAGTTTCGGGGACAGGAACTACGAGCAGTACTTC. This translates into CASSFGDRNYEQYF.

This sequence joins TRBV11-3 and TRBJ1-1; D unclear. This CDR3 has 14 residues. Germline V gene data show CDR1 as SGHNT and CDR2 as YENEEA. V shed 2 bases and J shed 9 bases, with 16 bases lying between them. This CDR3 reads CASSLFTGMEKAFF. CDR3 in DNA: TGTGCCAGCAGCTTATTTACGGGGATGGAGAAAGCTTTCTTT.

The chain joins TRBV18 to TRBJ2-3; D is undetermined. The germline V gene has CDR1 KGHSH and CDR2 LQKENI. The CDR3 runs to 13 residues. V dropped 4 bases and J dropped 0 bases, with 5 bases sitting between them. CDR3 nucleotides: TGTGCCAGCTCACTCCCTAGCACAGATACGCAGTATTTT. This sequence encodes CASSLPSTDTQYF.

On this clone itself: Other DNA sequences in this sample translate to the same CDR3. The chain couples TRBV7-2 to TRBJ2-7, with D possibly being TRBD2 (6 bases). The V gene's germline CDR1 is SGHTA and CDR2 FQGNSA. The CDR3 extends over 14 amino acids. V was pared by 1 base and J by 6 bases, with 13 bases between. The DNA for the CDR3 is TGTGCCAGCAGCTTAGGAGGAGGGACGGGCGAGCAGTACTTC. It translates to CASSLGGGTGEQYF.

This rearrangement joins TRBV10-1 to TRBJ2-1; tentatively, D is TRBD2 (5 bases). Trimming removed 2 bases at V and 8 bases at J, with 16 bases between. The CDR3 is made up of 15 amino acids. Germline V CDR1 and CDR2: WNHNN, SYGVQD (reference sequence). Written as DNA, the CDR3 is TGCGCCAGCAGTGAGACCCGGACTCAAGGCGATGAGCAGTTCTTC. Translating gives CASSETRTQGDEQFF.